The 25 T cell receptor beta chains below were found in one sample sequenced in a study of cytomegalovirus exposure and HLA in healthy donors (TCRdb year 2017). Library creation used the immunoSEQ multiplex PCR assay. The multiplex PCR relied on a mix of 60 forward primers for TCR Vbeta segments and 13 reverse primers for TCR Jbeta segments. In its TCRdb copy, this immuneACCESS table keeps in-frame sequences only and misses some clones. Where compared with another copy, unresolved V genes explain less than half of these, and the others have no known cause. The table for this sample lists approximately 190,000 clones; approximately 80% of them were counted only once. The ten top clones hold roughly 15% of the sample. The source material was PBMCs. These receptors came from a woman in her twenties or thirties in good health and CMV-seropositive.

This rearrangement joins TRBV5-1 to TRBJ2-1; TRBD2 aligns across 7 bases. CDR1 is SGHRS and CDR2 is YFSETQ in the germline V gene. The CDR3 is 15 amino acids. V lost 4 bases and J lost 5; bases outside the gene matches: 9. For the CDR3, the DNA is TGCGCCAGCAGCCAAGAGTCGGGAGGAAACAATGAGCAGTTCTTC. Translation gives CASSQESGGNNEQFF. The full variable domain, its missing parts supplied by reference TRBV5-1 and TRBJ2-1, is KAGVTQTPRYLIKTRGQQVTLSCSPISGHRSVSWYQQTPGQGLQFLFEYFSETQRNKGNFPGRFSGRQFSNSRSEMNVSTLELGDSALYLCASSQESGGNNEQFFGPGTRLTVL.

The chain employs TRBV19 and TRBJ2-7, with 8 bases lining up with TRBD1. The J segment lost 2 bases and the V segment lost 8 bases, leaving 8 bases of the junction unmatched. CDR1 and CDR2 (germline): LNHDA, SQIVND (reference sequence). The CDR3 runs to 14 residues. CDR3 sequence reads: CASGPGTGAYEQYF. The CDR3 nucleotides are TGTGCCAGTGGACCCGGGACAGGCGCCTACGAGCAGTACTTC.

V usage is TRBV13 and J usage is TRBJ1-2; D call uncertain. The length of the CDR3 is 13 residues. V gave up 3 bases and J gave up 1 base, with 6 bases separating them. The V gene's germline CDR1 is PRHDT and CDR2 FYEKMQ (reference sequence). The CDR3 DNA is TGTGCCAGCAGCTTGGGCATTAACTATGGCTACACCTTC. This codes for CASSLGINYGYTF.

The CDR3 region is CASSILAGGYNEQFF. CDR3 sequence (DNA): TGTGCCAGCAGCATACTAGCGGGGGGGTACAATGAGCAGTTCTTC. V is TRBV5-5 and J is TRBJ2-1; TRBD2 matches at 13 bases. The CDR3 runs 15 residues. Germline CDR1 reads SGHKS; CDR2 reads YYEKEE (reference sequence). V lost 4 bases to trimming and J lost 4 bases; unmatched junction nucleotides: 2.

The chain uses TRBV4-2 and TRBJ2-2; tentative D call: TRBD2 (7 bases). Between the trimmed V and J ends, which lost 4 bases and 5 bases, there was a span of 17 bases. This CDR3 has 16 amino acids. CDR1 is LGHNA, CDR2 YNFKEQ, per germline. DNA of the CDR3: TGTGCCAGCAGCCCCCTTGAGGGGGGGACGACCGGGGAGCTGTTTTTT. Translated: CASSPLEGGTTGELFF.

In its sample, this clone was seen a few times. V usage is TRBV30 and J usage is TRBJ1-3, with 7 positions matching TRBD1. Losses at the gene ends were 3 bases for V and 4 bases for J; bases not matched to a gene: 9. This CDR3 is 15 amino acids long. Germline V CDR1 and CDR2: GTSNPN, SVGIG (reference sequence). CDR3 DNA: TGTGCCTGGAGGGAGACAGGGTTCGAAGGAAACACCATATATTTT. This gives the protein CAWRETGFEGNTIYF.

The rearrangement links TRBV10-1 to TRBJ2-1; 8 bases align to TRBD2. Germline V gives CDR1 WNHNN, CDR2 SYGVQD (reference sequence). This CDR3 is 13 amino acids long. The J segment lost 7 bases and the V segment lost 8 bases, leaving 7 bases of the junction unmatched. This CDR3 reads CASSPGRGNEQFF. For the CDR3, the DNA is TGCGCCAGCTCGCCCGGGAGGGGGAATGAGCAGTTCTTC.

CDR3 coding DNA: TGTGCCAGCAGTTCAACTAGCGGGAGGGCCCCAGATACGCAGTATTTT. It yields the protein CASSSTSGRAPDTQYF. The V and J genes are TRBV6-5 and TRBJ2-3, with 13 bases matching TRBD2. Per the germline V gene, CDR1 is MNHEY and CDR2 is SVGAGI. This CDR3 region has 16 residues. V lost 4 bases, J lost 4 bases, and 5 bases stayed unmatched.

This clone was detected only a few times. The chain employs TRBV18 and TRBJ2-1, with 12 bases identical to TRBD2. V lost 3 bases, J lost 8 bases, and 5 bases stayed unmatched. The CDR3 loop spans 15 amino acids. Germline CDR1 reads KGHSH; CDR2 reads LQKENI. CDR3 region: CASSPGTSGRYEQFF. CDR3 bases: TGTGCCAGCTCACCCGGGACTAGCGGGCGGTATGAGCAGTTCTTC. The full variable domain, its missing parts supplied by reference TRBV18 and TRBJ2-1, is NAGVMQNPRHLVRRRGQEARLRCSPMKGHSHVYWYRQLPEEGLKFMVYLQKENIIDESGMPKERFSAEFPKEGPSILRIQQVVRGDSAAYFCASSPGTSGRYEQFFGPGTRLTVL.

V is TRBV7-2 and J is TRBJ1-6, with D uncertain. CDR3 length: 15 amino acids. V dropped 6 bases and J dropped 7 bases, with 16 bases sitting between them. Germline CDR1 reads SGHTA; CDR2 reads FQGNSA. The CDR3 DNA follows: TGTGCCAGCAGTTGGGTGTCGGGGAAAAATTCACCCCTCCACTTT. Translation: CASSWVSGKNSPLHF. The full variable domain, rest sourced from reference TRBV7-2 and TRBJ1-6, is GAGVSQSPSNKVTEKGKDVELRCDPISGHTALYWYRQSLGQGLEFLIYFQGNSAPDKSGLPSDRFSAERTGGSVSTLTIQRTQQEDSAVYLCASSWVSGKNSPLHFGNGTRLTVT.

The chain has TRBV6-5 and TRBJ2-3, with TRBD2 matching 8 bases. The germline V gene encodes CDR1 MNHEY and CDR2 SVGAGI. CDR3 length: 15 residues. V dropped 4 bases and J dropped 5; count of bases not matched to a gene: 8. CDR3 DNA sequence: TGTGCCAGCAGTTTAAGTGGACTAGCTCTAGATACGCAGTATTTT. Translation: CASSLSGLALDTQYF.

The chain is built from TRBV6-6 and TRBJ1-1; 9 nucleotides line up with TRBD1. The germline V gene encodes CDR1 MNHNY and CDR2 SVGAGI (reference sequence). Trimming removed 5 bases from V and 4 bases from J; junction bases left unmatched: 11. The CDR3 spans 16 residues. CDR3 sequence reads: CASSTMDRGRGTEAFF. CDR3 DNA: TGTGCCAGCAGTACAATGGACAGGGGTAGGGGCACTGAAGCTTTCTTT.

V gene TRBV7-2 combines with J gene TRBJ2-1, with TRBD2 matching over 9 bases. Germline V gene sequence: CDR1 SGHTA, CDR2 FQGNSA. The CDR3 sequence is 15 residues long. With V trimmed by 5 bases and J by 4 bases, 6 bases remained unmatched. The DNA of the CDR3 is TGTGCCAGCAGCACCGCGGGGGGGCCATACAATGAGCAGTTCTTC. It yields the protein CASSTAGGPYNEQFF.

This chain uses TRBV28 with TRBJ1-5; maybe TRBD1 (6 bases). The CDR3 extends over 14 amino acids. CDR1 MDHEN and CDR2 SYDVKM come from the germline V gene. V was cut by 6 bases and J by 7 bases, with 16 bases left in between. CDR3: CASSQKGQGQPQHF. The CDR3 coding sequence is TGTGCCAGCAGCCAAAAGGGTCAGGGGCAGCCCCAGCATTTT.

This chain uses TRBV11-2 with TRBJ2-1; D might be TRBD2 (7 bases). V was clipped by 7 bases and J by 2 bases, with 24 bases between them. Per the germline V gene, CDR1 is SGHAT and CDR2 is FQNNGV. The CDR3 covers 18 residues. CDR3 nucleotide sequence: TGTGCCAGCAACGGGGGGAGATCGGCACAGGGTGCCTACAATGAGCAGTTCTTC. Its translation is CASNGGRSAQGAYNEQFF. Based on the CDR3 plus reference TRBV11-2 and TRBJ2-1, the full variable domain is EAGVAQSPRYKIIEKRQSVAFWCNPISGHATLYWYQQILGQGPKLLIQFQNNGVVDDSQLPKDRFSAERLKGVDSTLKIQPAKLEDSAVYLCASNGGRSAQGAYNEQFFGPGTRLTVL.

This chain connects TRBV6-4 to TRBJ2-1; 7 nucleotides agree with TRBD2. Germline V gene sequence: CDR1 MRHNA, CDR2 SNTAGT. The CDR3 spans 16 residues. The ends lost 5 bases at V and 6 bases at J; junction bases unmatched: 13. The CDR3 here is CASSPTTGTMSNEQFF. In DNA, the CDR3 is TGTGCCAGCAGTCCAACTACCGGGACTATGAGCAATGAGCAGTTCTTC.

The chain is built from TRBV7-9 and TRBJ2-7; D gene unclear. This CDR3 contains 13 residues. Trimming took off 6 bases at V and 2 bases at J, with 11 bases between the two ends. Germline V CDR1 and CDR2: SEHNR, FQNEAQ (reference sequence). The CDR3 reads CASRADFAYEQYF. CDR3 nucleotides: TGTGCCAGCAGGGCTGATTTCGCCTACGAGCAGTACTTC. Full variable domain (remainder filled in from reference TRBV7-9 and TRBJ2-7): DTGVSQNPRHKITKRGQNVTFRCDPISEHNRLYWYRQTLGQGPEFLTYFQNEAQLEKSRLLSDRFSAERPKGSFSTLEIQRTEQGDSAMYLCASRADFAYEQYFGPGTRLTVT.

V is TRBV5-1 and J is TRBJ2-2, with D possibly matching TRBD1 (6 bases). V was shortened by 4 bases and J by 0 bases, with 13 bases between the two germline ends. Germline V gene data show CDR1 as SGHRS and CDR2 as YFSETQ. The CDR3 covers 16 residues. In nucleotides, the CDR3 is TGCGCCAGCAGCATTGACAGGCCTACGAACACCGGGGAGCTGTTTTTT. Amino acids: CASSIDRPTNTGELFF.

J is TRBJ2-5 and V is TRBV27; D gene ambiguous. This CDR3 contains 14 residues. Germline CDR1 reads MNHEY; CDR2 reads SMNVEV (reference sequence). V lost 7 bases and J lost 5, with 17 bases in between. The DNA for the CDR3 is TGTGCCAGCACCCCTCATGGGCCGGCGGAGACCCAGTACTTC. Amino acids: CASTPHGPAETQYF.

The chain uses TRBV18 and TRBJ1-5, with D unresolved. Germline V gene sequence: CDR1 KGHSH, CDR2 LQKENI. The length of the CDR3 is 15 residues. The V end lost 3 bases, the J end lost 5 bases, and 14 bases lay between the germline ends. The CDR3 bases are TGTGCCAGCTCACCTCTTGCCACATCAGATCAGCCCCAGCATTTT. Its protein is CASSPLATSDQPQHF.

A word on this clone: The DNA is left out, because the CDR3 cannot be placed on it with certainty; the CDR3 is given as TCRdb lists it. The chain recombines TRBV28 with TRBJ2-7; no check of the table's D call, TRBD1, against the DNA was made. From its first to its last residue, the CDR3 has 16 amino acids. Germline V gene data show CDR1 as MDHEN and CDR2 as SYDVKM. CDR3 protein: CASSFARGTGVPKRYF.

This clone appeared a single time. The CDR3 is CASSFTGGASGTEAFF. CDR3 sequence (DNA): TGCGCCAGCAGCTTCACAGGGGGCGCCTCGGGCACTGAAGCTTTCTTT. V gene TRBV5-1 combines with J gene TRBJ1-1; 9 nucleotides agree with TRBD1. V shed 2 bases, J shed 4 bases, and the junction held 9 bases outside the gene matches. Per the germline V gene, CDR1 is SGHRS and CDR2 is YFSETQ. The length of the CDR3 is 16 residues.

The table lists this clone with a few counts. The chain joins TRBV7-2 to TRBJ2-2, with 12 bases identical to TRBD2. The V gene end was trimmed by 5 bases and the J gene end by 0 bases; junction bases not matched to a gene: 10. The germline CDR1 and CDR2 sequences are SGHTA and FQGNSA. CDR3 length: 19 amino acids. CDR3 nucleotides: TGTGCCAGCAGCCCCCAGCTAGCGGGAGGGTTCGCGAACACCGGGGAGCTGTTTTTT. Translated, it gives CASSPQLAGGFANTGELFF.

The chain uses TRBV28 and TRBJ2-2; D not certain. The CDR3 runs 15 residues. From germline, CDR1 is MDHEN and CDR2 SYDVKM. Trimming stripped 7 bases from V and 4 bases from J, with 16 bases between. The CDR3 DNA is TGTGCCAGCATCCCTAGGAGTACCCCCACCGGGGAGCTGTTTTTT. The encoded protein is CASIPRSTPTGELFF.

A few counts support this clone. V usage is TRBV6-6 and J usage is TRBJ1-4, with TRBD1 matching 9 bases. Germline assignment: CDR1 MNHNY and CDR2 SVGAGI (reference sequence). Germline trimming cut 6 bases from V and 8 bases from J; bases unmatched to any gene: 7. This CDR3 has 14 residues. The CDR3 DNA reads TGTGCCAGCAGGGAACAGGGGGCTGGAGAAAAACTGTTTTTT. Encoded protein: CASREQGAGEKLFF.